This TCR beta chain was recorded in a study of blood T cell repertoires in COVID-19 (dated by TCRdb to 2020 to 2021). Looking at the study overall: Samples covering the acute and convalescent phases of COVID-19 were provided by collaborators in the United States, Italy and Spain. The material from the prospective study consisted of cDNA or gDNA derived from T cells, B-cell-depleted T cells, or PBMCs. The dataset comprised deeply sampled blood TCRbeta repertoires from subjects exposed to, actively infected with, or recovered from COVID-19. The repertoires were made available in a free public database intended to serve as a resource for research on the immune response to SARS-CoV-2. Samples were obtained from the ongoing ImmuneRACE study (first 160 participants) and from some 1,300 subjects provided by 6 global collaborators. Sample metadata almost always included a de-identified subject ID, COVID-19 status, age in years and sex. Where available, HLA class I and class II types were obtained from metadata supplied by the sample provider rather than from assay-based typing.

Collaborating institutions collected whole blood in K2EDTA tubes following their own protocols. For TCRbeta analysis, collaborator samples were shipped as frozen whole blood, as isolated PBMCs, or as DNA extracted from either sample type. Of note for this clone: Its antigen is still unknown. One base away there is no much larger clone; base qualities are not given.

The immunoSEQ Assay, a bias-controlled multiplex PCR, was used to amplify TCRbeta CDR3 regions from genomic DNA. The study's processing was this. The number of nucleated cells in each sample was estimated by amplification of reference gene primers within the assay. Sequence reads were collapsed and filtered to measure the absolute abundance of every unique TCRbeta CDR3 rearrangement. Productive Simpson clonality was computed per sample as the square root of Simpson's diversity index over productive rearrangements. Imported from immuneACCESS, the table was reduced by TCRdb to in-frame sequences with V and J called. These copies leave out some clones; in studies compared against another copy, an unresolved V gene accounts for under half, and the cause of the remainder is not known. That table gives V, J and clone size, and the DNA gave D and trimming. The sample table shows approximately 52,000 clones, and 65% to 90% are seen once. The ten largest clonotypes hold 10% to 13% of the sample.

The paper as a whole reports these results and caveats: Clinical and demographic metadata were provided uncurated, with the amount varying by source and participant.

CDR1 and CDR2, per the germline V gene, are SGHDT and YYEEEE. The junction shows trimming of 3 bases on V and 1 base on J, plus 4 bases between the germline ends. Its CDR3 holds 12 amino acids, cysteine through phenylalanine. The only DNA kept is the CDR3, 36 bases in frame from the first base. Input material: peripheral blood. The TCR sequence derives from a human donor in a cohort sampled during active COVID-19. Recombination connected TRBV5-6 to TRBJ2-5; no confident D gene assignment can be made. CDR3 protein: CASSSFQETQYF. At the DNA level, the sequence is TGTGCCAGCAGCTCATTCCAAGAGACCCAGTACTTC.